Listed here is a single TCR beta chain. Synthesis of TCR beta cDNA relied on 5'RACE template switching carrying UMIs. TCRdb reanalyzed the 5' RACE reads and collapses them to one entry per CDR3 protein, without DNA. This repertoire comprises 550,000 to 600,000 distinct CDR3 sequences; its ten largest clones make up roughly 3.5%. This sample was taken from a study of T cells expressing NK-cell markers. Study details: Obtained from sorted CD3+CD56+NKG2C+, CD3+CD56+NKG2C- and CD3+CD56-NKG2C+ T cells were the TCR beta repertoires.

The sequence was collected from a man aged 18 to 30 in good health. The sequenced sample was blood T cells: a sorted CD56 or NKG2C T cell subset, CD4+ or CD8+ T cells, or bulk PBMC T cells (not recorded which).

Here the CDR3 reads CASSLAGQGGDTQYF. The rearrangement uses TRBV5-1 and TRBJ2-3; as DNA is missing, the TRBD1 call by TCRdb cannot be tested. The CDR3 has 15 amino acids. Germline V gives CDR1 SGHRS, CDR2 YFSETQ.